This T cell receptor (beta chain) was observed in a study of OX40 agonist ivuxolimab in advanced cancers. Context from the whole study: Ivuxolimab was a fully human IgG2 agonistic monoclonal antibody targeting the costimulatory receptor OX40 (CD134). Intravenous ivuxolimab was administered to patients every 2 weeks at six dose levels: 0.01, 0.1, 0.3, 1.5, 3 and 10 mg/kg. Of the 50 or so patients in dose escalation, about 20 had hepatocellular carcinoma, some 15 had melanoma, 9 had renal cell carcinoma and 9 had head and neck cancer. A male proportion of roughly 80% and a mean age of approximately 60 years, ranging from roughly 20 to 80, were recorded for the dose-escalation cohort. Patients were allowed to have had prior anti-PD-1, anti-PD-L1 or anti-CTLA-4 therapy, and approximately 40% of the dose-escalation patients had been treated with checkpoint inhibitors. Partial responses occurred in three dose-escalation patients, of whom one had hepatocellular carcinoma and two had cutaneous melanoma. Peripheral TCRbeta sequencing aimed to test whether ivuxolimab altered TCR sequence diversity and caused clonal T-cell expansion. The paper describes the monotherapy dose-escalation part (N ≈ 52 patients) of the phase I trial of ivuxolimab.

Broad study findings and their caveats: Antigen specificity was not determined for the clonally expanded peripheral T cells. In the 0.1-3.0 mg/kg groups, partial responders were among the patients with the lowest normalized peripheral clonal expansion, particularly in CD8+ T cells. At doses of 0.1 to 3.0 mg/kg, clonal expansion of both CD4+ and CD8+ blood T cells was observed from baseline to week 6. Low levels of normalized T-cell clonal expansion were also seen in some nonresponding patients. After ivuxolimab, CD8+ T cells had more expanded clones than CD4+ T cells on average.

Details on this clone: It lacks a known antigen. Base qualities are missing; no much larger clone stands one base away.

The trial excluded patients who had a history of autoimmune disease or were on systemic immunosuppression. Peripheral blood for TCR sequencing was collected from all dose cohorts at baseline, on cycle 4 day 1, and on cycle 7 day 1. The samples were taken from a phase I, first-in-human, multicenter, open-label dose-escalation trial of ivuxolimab. Adults with locally advanced or metastatic melanoma, renal cell carcinoma, hepatocellular carcinoma or head and neck squamous cell carcinoma were enrolled in the trial. Before TCR sequencing, CD4+ T cells and CD8+ T cells from peripheral blood were sorted into separate populations. For sequencing of the TCRbeta CDR3 region, genomic DNA was extracted from the sorted cells. The immunoSEQ Assay was used for sequencing of TCRbeta CDR3 regions. The table comes from immuneACCESS by way of TCRdb, which keeps in-frame sequences with V and J called. Part of the clones is missing from these tables; in studies checked, under half for an unresolved V gene and the rest for unknown reasons. The sample contains roughly 76,000 clones, around four fifths of them found a single time. In total, the top ten clones hold 5.5% to 7% of the sample.

This clonotype originated in an adult with an advanced solid tumor such as melanoma, head and neck, liver or kidney cancer. The sequencing here drew on CD4+ or CD8+ T cells sorted from blood, taken in a trial of the OX40 agonist ivuxolimab.

The bases are TGCGCCAGCAGCTTGGGTACAGCGGGGAGGACCGGGGAGCTGTTTTTT. This encodes CASSLGTAGRTGELFF. The V and J genes are TRBV5-1 and TRBJ2-2, and TRBD2 matches 7 of the central bases. Reading the germline V gene gives CDR1 SGHRS and CDR2 YFSETQ. The CDR3 spans 16 residues, from the cysteine through the phenylalanine. Only CDR3 DNA remains: 48 bases, in frame from the first base. For this chain, trimming is 0 bases at the V end and 5 bases at the J end, and the number of junction bases without a gene match is 7.